A single sample gave rise to the 5 T cell receptor beta chains below, sequenced in a study of naive and memory T cell subsets. Ligated cDNA underwent four rounds of PCR with nested alpha and beta constant region primers and SP2. TCRdb processed the UMI-ligation and nested PCR reads anew with MiXCR; each CDR3 protein has one entry. Of some 26,000 distinct CDR3 sequences listed, roughly 5.2% are singletons. A UMI-containing oligonucleotide was joined by 3' ligation to the TCR cDNA template. The sample was blood. These receptors all stem from an adult in good health.

This chain uses TRBV20-1 with TRBJ2-4, with unresolved D. The germline CDR1 and CDR2 sequences are DFQATT and SNEGSKA (reference sequence). Trimming removed 1 base at V and 0 bases at J, with 13 bases between. CDR3 length: 16 residues. The DNA of the CDR3 is TGCAGTGCTAGAGGGGGTGCCGGTCTAGCCAAAAACATTCAGTACTTC. Its translation is CSARGGAGLAKNIQYF.

This clonotype was seen repeatedly, ten times or more. The CDR3 coding sequence is TGTGCCAGCAGCTCCGGACGGGGGGGCCGGCCCCAGCATTTT. This sequence encodes CASSSGRGGRPQHF. The chain combines TRBV7-9 with TRBJ1-5; possible D gene TRBD1, 6 bases. The CDR3 extends over 14 amino acids. V was pared by 4 bases and J by 9 bases, with 16 bases between. Looked up from germline, CDR1 is SEHNR and CDR2 is FQNEAQ (reference sequence).

Note on this clonotype: This may arise from a read error, as a much more abundant clone is one base away. The V call is TRBV4-2, the J call TRBJ2-3; D not resolved. The CDR3 runs 13 residues. Germline CDR1 and CDR2: LGHNA and YNFKEQ. Trimming left V 4 bases short and J 3 bases short, with 8 bases between. CDR3: CASSPVPTDTQYF. As DNA, the CDR3 is TGTGCCAGCAGCCCTGTACCAACAGATACGCAGTATTTT.

This clonotype was recorded many times. This chain connects TRBV28 to TRBJ1-5; D is ambiguous. Germline CDR1 MDHEN, CDR2 SYDVKM. The germline V and J ends were trimmed by 8 bases and 0 bases, with 14 bases remaining between them. The CDR3 sequence is 15 residues long. CDR3 sequence reads: CASGRSPYSNQPQHF. The CDR3, as DNA: TGTGCCAGCGGGAGAAGCCCGTATAGCAATCAGCCCCAGCATTTT.

Ten or more counts support this clonotype. The DNA for the CDR3 is TGTGCCAGCAGAGAAAAAGTGTACGAGCAGTACTTC. It is translated as CASREKVYEQYF. The V call is TRBV2, the J call TRBJ2-7; D ambiguous. V gave up 6 bases and J gave up 4 bases, with 10 bases separating them. Germline loops: CDR1 SNHLY, CDR2 FYNNEI. This CDR3 has 12 amino acids.